This T cell receptor beta chain was obtained from a study of CD8+CD57+ T cells in acquired aplastic anemia. Investigators profiled TCR beta VDJ and CDR3 from genomic DNA template. TCRdb called the reads again in MiXCR, with one record for every CDR3 protein. The sample holds some 210,000 distinct CDR3 sequences; roughly 55% are singletons and the top ten take roughly 29%. Input material: sorted CD4+, CD8+, or CD8+CD57+ T cells (not recorded which) from PBMCs. This TCR derives from a human donor in good health.

The CDR3 DNA reads as TGCAGTGCCCGGACACCAGAGGGCTATGGCTACACCTTC. Residues: CSARTPEGYGYTF. The chain couples TRBV20-1 to TRBJ1-2; weak D call: TRBD1 (5 bases). Trimming removed 6 bases from V and 4 bases from J, with 15 bases in between. The germline V gene encodes CDR1 DFQATT and CDR2 SNEGSKA (reference sequence). CDR3 length equals 13 residues.